These 27 T cell receptor beta chains were all obtained from the same sample, sequenced in a study of shared clonotypes between healthy human individuals. Assay used: immunoSEQ multiplex PCR; TCRdb lists only in-frame clones, some missing. The sample contains 2 million to 2.5 million clones, around 93% of which appear only once. Sequencing used naive CD4+ T cells from PBMCs. Subset: CD45RA+ positively selected. All receptors derive from a man aged 18-30 years in good health. Some clones in this sample may be carry-over from other donors' samples.

The table lists this clone with a count of one. In DNA form, the CDR3 reads TGTGCCAGCAGCCTCCGCCCGGGGACAGGAATCTACGAGCAGTACTTC. It yields the protein CASSLRPGTGIYEQYF. The chain combines TRBV5-8 with TRBJ2-7, with 8 bases identical to TRBD1. The V gene end was trimmed by 4 bases and the J gene end by 3 bases; junction bases not matched to a gene: 12. In germline, CDR1 is SGHTS, CDR2 YDEGEE. CDR3 length equals 16 residues.

The rearrangement joins TRBV20-1 to TRBJ1-1; no firm D call. The V end was cut by 4 bases, the J end by 2 bases, with 5 bases between. The V gene's germline CDR1 is DFQATT and CDR2 SNEGSKA (reference sequence). This CDR3 is built from 11 residues. CDR3 nucleotide sequence: TGCAGTGCTATGGGCAACACTGAAGCTTTCTTT. This codes for CSAMGNTEAFF.

The V call is TRBV19, the J call TRBJ1-5, with 9 bases matching TRBD1. The CDR3 is 17 residues long. After removal of 3 bases from V and 7 bases from J, the junction contained 13 bases not matched to a gene. CDR1 and CDR2 from the germline V gene are LNHDA and SQIVND (reference sequence). The DNA of the CDR3 is TGTGCCAGTAGTATTTTGAGGCTGGGACAGGGTATGCAGCCCCAGCATTTT. Translated, it gives CASSILRLGQGMQPQHF.

A remark on this clone: This specimen includes other DNA sequences encoding the same CDR3. The genes are TRBV5-1 and TRBJ2-7, with 9 bases identical to TRBD1. Trimming at V came to 4 bases and at J to 4 bases, leaving 3 bases not matched to a gene. The CDR3 length is 13 residues. The V gene's germline CDR1 is SGHRS and CDR2 YFSETQ. The CDR3 here is CASSMDRGYEQYF. DNA for the CDR3: TGCGCCAGCAGCATGGACAGGGGATACGAGCAGTACTTC.

The chain links TRBV7-3 to TRBJ2-2, with TRBD2 as a possible D gene (5 bases). The CDR3 is made up of 17 amino acids. Trimming stripped 5 bases from V and 0 bases from J, with 16 bases between. Germline V gene lookup returns CDR1 SGHTA and CDR2 FQGTGA. Written as DNA, the CDR3 is TGTGCCAGCAGCGCGGGCGGCTACCTGGCGAACACCGGGGAGCTGTTTTTT. Translated, it gives CASSAGGYLANTGELFF.

The chain employs TRBV5-4 and TRBJ2-1; D gene uncertain. Germline V gene sequence: CDR1 SGHNT, CDR2 YYREEE (reference sequence). With 0 bases removed from V and 7 bases from J, the gap between germline ends came to 14 bases. The CDR3 is made up of 15 amino acids. The CDR3 here is CASSLDGHTRNEQFF. CDR3 coding DNA: TGTGCCAGCAGCTTGGACGGGCATACAAGGAATGAGCAGTTCTTC. The entire variable domain, with the rest obtained from reference TRBV5-4 and TRBJ2-1, is as follows: ETGVTQSPTHLIKTRGQQVTLRCSSQSGHNTVSWYQQALGQGPQFIFQYYREEENGRGNFPPRFSGLQFPNYSSELNVNALELDDSALYLCASSLDGHTRNEQFFGPGTRLTVL.

The V call is TRBV2, the J call TRBJ2-3; 8 nucleotides agree with TRBD1. Unmatched junction bases numbered 6, after V lost 8 bases and J lost 5 bases. Germline CDR1 SNHLY, CDR2 FYNNEI. The CDR3 consists of 13 residues. The CDR3 reads CASGRGQGDTQYF. Here the CDR3 DNA reads TGTGCCAGCGGCAGGGGGCAGGGAGATACGCAGTATTTT.

The chain recombines TRBV29-1 with TRBJ2-7; D is perhaps TRBD2 (6 bases). The V end was cut by 2 bases, the J end by 9 bases, with 26 bases between. CDR1 SQVTM and CDR2 ANQGSEA come from the germline V gene. This CDR3 is 16 amino acids long. CDR3: CSVEKISGRGASGQYF. DNA of the CDR3: TGCAGCGTTGAAAAAATATCTGGGCGGGGAGCTAGTGGGCAGTACTTC.

The rearrangement uses TRBV11-2 and TRBJ2-3, with TRBD1 matching over 10 bases. J lost 5 bases, V lost 4 bases, and 3 bases had no gene match. CDR3 length: 14 residues. CDR1 is SGHAT and CDR2 is FQNNGV in the germline V gene. CDR3 region: CASSWDRGGDTQYF. In DNA form, the CDR3 reads TGTGCCAGCAGCTGGGACAGGGGAGGAGATACGCAGTATTTT.

This chain's CDR3 is CTSSLRGYEQYF. CDR3 sequence (DNA): TGCACCAGCAGCCTTCGGGGGTACGAGCAGTACTTC. This rearrangement joins TRBV1 to TRBJ2-7; whether TRBD2, the table's D call, matches the DNA was not checked. TRBV1 is classified as a pseudogene. This CDR3 is 12 amino acids long.

This clone has a single count. The chain employs TRBV18 and TRBJ1-1; D may be TRBD1 (5 bases). Germline lookup yields CDR1 KGHSH and CDR2 LQKENI. There are 16 residues in the CDR3. The V and J ends lost 0 bases and 0 bases respectively, with 11 bases between them. CDR3 in amino acids: CASSPPSQGMNTEAFF. In nucleotides, the CDR3 is TGTGCCAGCTCACCACCTTCTCAGGGCATGAACACTGAAGCTTTCTTT.

The J gene is TRBJ2-7, the V gene TRBV5-1, with D hard to call. V was trimmed by 4 bases and J by 3 bases, leaving 14 bases between them. CDR1 SGHRS and CDR2 YFSETQ come from the germline V gene. This CDR3 region has 14 residues. CDR3 protein: CASSPQQYGYEQYF. The CDR3 DNA sequence: TGCGCCAGCAGCCCCCAACAGTACGGCTACGAGCAGTACTTC.

The chain carries TRBV5-1 and TRBJ1-4, with D perhaps TRBD1 (6 bases). V dropped 3 bases and J dropped 3 bases, with 9 bases sitting between them. Germline assignment: CDR1 SGHRS and CDR2 YFSETQ. There are 14 residues in the CDR3. The CDR3 spells CASSSGTSNEKLFF. CDR3 nucleotide sequence: TGCGCCAGCAGCTCCGGGACATCTAATGAAAAACTGTTTTTT.

In regard to this clone: This sample includes further DNA sequences coding for the same CDR3. This chain uses TRBV5-1 with TRBJ1-3; no clear D. CDR1 SGHRS and CDR2 YFSETQ come from the germline V gene. The V end lost 0 bases, the J end lost 0 bases, and 10 bases lay between the germline ends. This CDR3 has 16 amino acids. The CDR3 DNA sequence: TGCGCCAGCAGCTTGGAAGGACTCTCCTCTGGAAACACCATATATTTT. As protein: CASSLEGLSSGNTIYF.

The rearrangement uses TRBV9 and TRBJ2-7; unclear D gene. The germline V gene encodes CDR1 SGDLS and CDR2 YYNGEE. Trimming took 3 bases from V and 1 from J, leaving 5 bases between them. This CDR3 contains 12 residues. DNA of the CDR3: TGTGCCAGCAGCGGAGGTTCCTACGAGCAGTACTTC. Its translation: CASSGGSYEQYF.

The chain employs TRBV7-2 and TRBJ2-1; D is possibly TRBD2 (6 bases). The CDR3 loop spans 17 amino acids. V dropped 3 bases and J dropped 0 bases, with 15 bases sitting between them. CDR1 and CDR2 from the germline V gene are SGHTA and FQGNSA. For the CDR3, the DNA is TGTGCCAGCAGCTTGGGACCGCGGGGAGGCTCCTACAATGAGCAGTTCTTC. This gives the protein CASSLGPRGGSYNEQFF.

The V call is TRBV6-8, the J call TRBJ2-7; D possibly matches TRBD1 or TRBD2 (5 bases each). CDR1 MNHGY and CDR2 SAAAGT come from the germline V gene. V gave up 5 bases and J gave up 0 bases, with 17 bases separating them. The CDR3 runs to 16 residues. The chain's CDR3 is CASSQNPGPRSYEQYF. In DNA, the CDR3 is TGTGCCAGCAGTCAAAATCCGGGACCTCGCTCCTACGAGCAGTACTTC.

The chain has TRBV29-1 and TRBJ1-3; 7 bases map to TRBD1. The CDR3 loop spans 11 amino acids. Germline V lookup: CDR1 SQVTM, CDR2 ANQGSEA. V lost 7 bases, J lost 7 bases, and 4 bases stayed unmatched. The CDR3 nucleotides read TGCAGCGCTGGGACAGCGAACACCATATATTTT. The encoded protein is CSAGTANTIYF.

This clone was seen once. The J gene is TRBJ2-1, the V gene TRBV5-6; 10 bases agree with TRBD2. In germline, CDR1 is SGHDT, CDR2 YYEEEE. V dropped 5 bases and J dropped 6; count of bases not matched to a gene: 11. CDR3 size: 16 residues. The DNA of the CDR3 is TGTGCCAGCAGTTCAGCACAAGCGGGAGGGCCCAATGAGCAGTTCTTC. Protein sequence: CASSSAQAGGPNEQFF.

The chain employs TRBV7-2 and TRBJ1-4; D is unresolved. This CDR3 is built from 18 residues. Deletions cut 2 bases from V and 4 bases from J, with 20 bases between. From germline, CDR1 is SGHTA and CDR2 FQGNSA. In nucleotides, the CDR3 is TGTGCCAGCAGCTTAATGTCGCCCGGCCCCACGGTTAATGAAAAACTGTTTTTT. Its translation is CASSLMSPGPTVNEKLFF. The full variable domain, its missing parts supplied by reference TRBV7-2 and TRBJ1-4, is GAGVSQSPSNKVTEKGKDVELRCDPISGHTALYWYRQSLGQGLEFLIYFQGNSAPDKSGLPSDRFSAERTGGSVSTLTIQRTQQEDSAVYLCASSLMSPGPTVNEKLFFGSGTQLSVL.

The chain recombines TRBV25-1 with TRBJ2-7, with D possibly TRBD2 on 5 matching bases. Trimming shortened V by 7 bases and J by 0 bases, and 13 bases separated the two germline ends. The CDR3 is made up of 14 amino acids. Germline V gene data show CDR1 as MGHDK and CDR2 as SYGVNS. The CDR3 loop is CASTPGDYSYEQYF. The CDR3 DNA sequence: TGTGCCAGCACTCCCGGGGATTACTCCTACGAGCAGTACTTC.

J is TRBJ2-5 and V is TRBV28; D may be TRBD2 (5 bases). V dropped 5 bases and J dropped 5 bases, with 18 bases sitting between them. The CDR3 runs to 15 residues. Germline loops: CDR1 MDHEN, CDR2 SYDVKM. CDR3 loop: CASSPRGAVGETQYF. CDR3 bases: TGTGCCAGCAGTCCCCGGGGAGCTGTTGGGGAGACCCAGTACTTC.

This rearrangement joins TRBV19 to TRBJ2-2; the match to TRBD2 covers 8 bases. The CDR3 covers 17 residues. CDR1 and CDR2 from the germline V gene are LNHDA and SQIVND (reference sequence). The V gene end was trimmed by 1 base and the J gene end by 5 bases; junction bases not matched to a gene: 9. The DNA of the CDR3 is TGTGCCAGTAGTATAGGCCCGGGGAGCGGGAGAACCGGGGAGCTGTTTTTT. This codes for CASSIGPGSGRTGELFF.

This clone was found a few times. V and J are TRBV9 and TRBJ1-1; the match to TRBD1 covers 7 bases. This CDR3 has 14 amino acids. V lost 4 bases and J lost 1; bases outside the gene matches: 4. The germline CDR1 and CDR2 sequences are SGDLS and YYNGEE. CDR3 bases: TGTGCCAGCAGCCTCGGGACAGAGAACACTGAAGCTTTCTTT. Residues: CASSLGTENTEAFF.

The genes are TRBV7-2 and TRBJ1-4, with 7 nucleotides matching TRBD1. Per the germline V gene, CDR1 is SGHTA and CDR2 is FQGNSA. The CDR3 loop spans 15 amino acids. J was trimmed by 3 bases and V by 5 bases; bases with no gene match: 6. The CDR3 nucleotides are TGTGCCAGCAGCCGCTCGGGACAGCCTAATGAAAAACTGTTTTTT. Protein sequence: CASSRSGQPNEKLFF.

The table lists this clone with a count of one. The genes are TRBV7-7 and TRBJ1-3; no firm D call. CDR3 length: 15 residues. V dropped 2 bases and J dropped 2 bases, with 10 bases sitting between them. Germline V gene data show CDR1 as SSHAT and CDR2 as FNYEAQ (reference sequence). DNA of the CDR3: TGTGCCAGCAGCTTAAGCACGGCCGCTGGAAACACCATATATTTT. This gives the protein CASSLSTAAGNTIYF. The full variable domain, its missing parts supplied by reference TRBV7-7 and TRBJ1-3, is GAGVSQSPRYKVTKRGQDVTLRCDPISSHATLYWYQQALGQGPEFLTYFNYEAQPDKSGLPSDRFSAERPEGSISTLTIQRTEQRDSAMYRCASSLSTAAGNTIYFGEGSWLTVV.

The chain has TRBV7-8 and TRBJ2-7, with 9 bases fitting TRBD2. The J segment lost 0 bases and the V segment lost 6 bases, leaving 6 bases of the junction unmatched. This CDR3 is 15 amino acids long. Germline CDR1 reads SGHVS; CDR2 reads FQNEAQ. The CDR3 sequence: CASRLRLADSYEQYF. DNA of the CDR3: TGTGCCAGCAGGTTAAGACTAGCGGACTCCTACGAGCAGTACTTC.